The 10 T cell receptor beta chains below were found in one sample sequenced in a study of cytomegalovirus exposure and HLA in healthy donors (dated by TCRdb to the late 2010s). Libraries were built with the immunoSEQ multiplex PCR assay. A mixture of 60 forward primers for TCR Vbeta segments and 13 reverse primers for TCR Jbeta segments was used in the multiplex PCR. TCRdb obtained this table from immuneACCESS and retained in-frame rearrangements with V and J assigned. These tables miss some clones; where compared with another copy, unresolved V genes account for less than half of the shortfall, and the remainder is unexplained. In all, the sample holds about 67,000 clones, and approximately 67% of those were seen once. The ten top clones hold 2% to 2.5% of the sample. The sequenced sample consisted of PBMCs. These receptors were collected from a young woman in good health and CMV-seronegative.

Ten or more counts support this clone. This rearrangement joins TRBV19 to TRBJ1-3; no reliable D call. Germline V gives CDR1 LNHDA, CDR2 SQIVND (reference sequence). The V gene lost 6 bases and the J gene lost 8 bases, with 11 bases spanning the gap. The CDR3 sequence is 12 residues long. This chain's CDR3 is CASSRPADTIYF. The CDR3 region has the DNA TGTGCCAGTAGCCGACCCGCGGACACCATATATTTT.

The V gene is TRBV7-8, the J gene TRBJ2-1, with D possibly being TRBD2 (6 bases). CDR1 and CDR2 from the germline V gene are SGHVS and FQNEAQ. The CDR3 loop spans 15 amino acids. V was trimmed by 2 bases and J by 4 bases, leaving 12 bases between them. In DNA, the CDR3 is TGTGCCAGCAGCTTACGGGGGTTGGCTTACAATGAGCAGTTCTTC. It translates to CASSLRGLAYNEQFF.

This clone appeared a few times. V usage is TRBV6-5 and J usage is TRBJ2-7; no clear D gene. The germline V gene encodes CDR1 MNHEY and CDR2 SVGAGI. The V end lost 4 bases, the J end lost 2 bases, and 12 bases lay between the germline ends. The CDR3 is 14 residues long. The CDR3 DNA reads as TGTGCCAGCAGTTCTGACACGTTCCCCTACGAGCAGTACTTC. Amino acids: CASSSDTFPYEQYF.

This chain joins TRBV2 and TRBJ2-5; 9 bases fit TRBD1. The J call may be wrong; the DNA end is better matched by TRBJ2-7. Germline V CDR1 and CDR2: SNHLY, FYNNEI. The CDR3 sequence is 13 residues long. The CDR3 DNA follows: TGTGCCAGCGAGGGACAGGGTCCCTACGAGCAGTACTTC. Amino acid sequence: CASEGQGPYEQYF.

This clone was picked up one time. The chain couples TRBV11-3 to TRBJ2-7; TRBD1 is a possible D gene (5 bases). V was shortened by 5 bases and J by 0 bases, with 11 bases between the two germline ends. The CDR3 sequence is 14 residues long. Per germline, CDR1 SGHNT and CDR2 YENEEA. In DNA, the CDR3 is TGTGCCAGCAGCCTCGGACATTCCTCCTACGAGCAGTACTTC. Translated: CASSLGHSSYEQYF.

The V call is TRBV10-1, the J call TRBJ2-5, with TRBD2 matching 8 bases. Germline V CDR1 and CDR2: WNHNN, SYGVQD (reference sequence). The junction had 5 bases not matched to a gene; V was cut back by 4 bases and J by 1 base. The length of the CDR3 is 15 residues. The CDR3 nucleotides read TGCGCCAGCAGTGCCTTCGCGGGGGGCCAAGAGACCCAGTACTTC. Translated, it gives CASSAFAGGQETQYF.

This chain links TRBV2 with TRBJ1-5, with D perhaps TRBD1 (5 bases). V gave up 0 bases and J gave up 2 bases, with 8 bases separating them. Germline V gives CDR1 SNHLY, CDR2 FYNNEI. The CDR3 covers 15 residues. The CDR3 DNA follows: TGTGCCAGCAGTGAAGCGCAAGGGGGCAATCAGCCCCAGCATTTT. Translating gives CASSEAQGGNQPQHF.

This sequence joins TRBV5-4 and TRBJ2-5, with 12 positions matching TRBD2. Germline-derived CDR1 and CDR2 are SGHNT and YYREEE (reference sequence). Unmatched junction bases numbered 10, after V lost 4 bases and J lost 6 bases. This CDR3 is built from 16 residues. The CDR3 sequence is CASSPGTSGPGKTQYF. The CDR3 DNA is TGTGCCAGCAGCCCAGGGACTAGCGGGCCTGGGAAGACCCAGTACTTC.

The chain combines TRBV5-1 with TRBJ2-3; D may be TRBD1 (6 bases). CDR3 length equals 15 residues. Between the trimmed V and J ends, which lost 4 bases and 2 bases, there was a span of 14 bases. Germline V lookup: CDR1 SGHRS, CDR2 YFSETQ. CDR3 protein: CASSPDSGATDTQYF. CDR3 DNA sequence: TGCGCCAGCAGCCCGGACAGCGGAGCCACAGATACGCAGTATTTT.

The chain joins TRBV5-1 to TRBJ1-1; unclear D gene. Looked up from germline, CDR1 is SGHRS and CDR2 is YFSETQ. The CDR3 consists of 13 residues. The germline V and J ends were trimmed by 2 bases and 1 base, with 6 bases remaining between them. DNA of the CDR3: TGCGCCAGCAGCTTTGGCAGGAACACTGAAGCTTTCTTT. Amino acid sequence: CASSFGRNTEAFF. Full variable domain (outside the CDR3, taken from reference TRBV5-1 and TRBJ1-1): KAGVTQTPRYLIKTRGQQVTLSCSPISGHRSVSWYQQTPGQGLQFLFEYFSETQRNKGNFPGRFSGRQFSNSRSEMNVSTLELGDSALYLCASSFGRNTEAFFGQGTRLTVV.